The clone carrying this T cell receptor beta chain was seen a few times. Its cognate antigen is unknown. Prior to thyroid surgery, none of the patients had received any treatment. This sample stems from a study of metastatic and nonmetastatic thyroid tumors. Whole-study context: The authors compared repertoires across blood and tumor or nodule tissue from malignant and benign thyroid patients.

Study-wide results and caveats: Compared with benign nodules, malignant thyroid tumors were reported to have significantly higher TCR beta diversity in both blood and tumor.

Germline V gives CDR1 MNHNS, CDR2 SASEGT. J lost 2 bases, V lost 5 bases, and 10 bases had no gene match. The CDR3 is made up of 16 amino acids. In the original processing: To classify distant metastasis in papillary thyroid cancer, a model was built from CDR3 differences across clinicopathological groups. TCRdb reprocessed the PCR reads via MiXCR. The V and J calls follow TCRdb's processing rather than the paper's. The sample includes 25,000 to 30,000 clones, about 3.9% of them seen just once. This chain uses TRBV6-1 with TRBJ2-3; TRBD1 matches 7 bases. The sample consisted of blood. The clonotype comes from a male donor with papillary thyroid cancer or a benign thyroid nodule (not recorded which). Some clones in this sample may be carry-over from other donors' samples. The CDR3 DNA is TGTGCCAGCAGTAGACAGGGATCAAGGATCACAGATACGCAGTATTTT. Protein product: CASSRQGSRITDTQYF.